The 22 T cell receptor beta chains below come from one sample, sequenced in a study of breast tumors, draining lymph nodes, adjacent tissues. TCRdb used MiXCR to reprocess the multiplex PCR reads, holding one entry per CDR3 protein. The profile covers 150,000 to 250,000 distinct CDR3 sequences, with around a third appearing a single time and 4.3% taken by the ten largest. The lymph nodes were axillary draining lymph nodes from breast cancer patients. Sequenced: axillary lymph node tissue. Receptors were obtained from a female donor with breast cancer. Some clones in this sample may be carry-over from other donors' samples.

This clonotype was seen many times. V is TRBV10-1 and J is TRBJ2-5, with 9 bases that match TRBD1. V trimming: 6 bases; J trimming: 2 bases; junction bases outside the gene matches: 10. There are 16 residues in the CDR3. Germline V gene lookup returns CDR1 WNHNN and CDR2 SYGVQD (reference sequence). The CDR3 DNA sequence: TGCGCCAGCAGCTTCGCCGGGACAGGGCTACAAGAGACCCAGTACTTC. Encoded protein: CASSFAGTGLQETQYF.

There are many counts of this clonotype. V gene TRBV6-5 combines with J gene TRBJ2-7, with D possibly TRBD1 on 6 matching bases. The CDR3 runs to 14 residues. The germline gives CDR1 MNHEY, CDR2 SVGAGI. The V gene lost 7 bases and the J gene lost 6 bases, with 19 bases spanning the gap. CDR3 protein: CASTPRRGKGEQYF. The CDR3 DNA follows: TGTGCCAGCACGCCCCGAAGGGGGAAGGGCGAGCAGTACTTC.

This clonotype was found a few times. The V and J genes are TRBV5-1 and TRBJ1-1; D is unresolved. The CDR3 spans 11 residues. CDR1 and CDR2 from the germline V gene are SGHRS and YFSETQ. The V end was cut by 5 bases, the J end by 1 base, with 3 bases between. The CDR3 nucleotides read TGCGCCAGCAGACAGAACACTGAAGCTTTCTTT. It translates to CASRQNTEAFF.

The V and J genes are TRBV7-2 and TRBJ1-6; TRBD1 agrees at 8 bases. The germline CDR1 and CDR2 sequences are SGHTA and FQGNSA. The CDR3 loop spans 15 amino acids. J was trimmed by 10 bases and V by 2 bases; bases with no gene match: 7. Here the CDR3 reads CASSLNGQGGSPLHF. CDR3 sequence (DNA): TGTGCCAGCAGCTTAAACGGACAGGGTGGGTCACCCCTCCACTTT. Looking up the rest from reference TRBV7-2 and TRBJ1-6 gives the full variable domain: GAGVSQSPSNKVTEKGKDVELRCDPISGHTALYWYRQSLGQGLEFLIYFQGNSAPDKSGLPSDRFSAERTGGSVSTLTIQRTQQEDSAVYLCASSLNGQGGSPLHFGNGTRLTVT.

This clonotype was recorded at least ten times. J is TRBJ2-2 and V is TRBV20-1, with TRBD2 matching 8 bases. The CDR3 is 14 residues long. Germline assignment: CDR1 DFQATT and CDR2 SNEGSKA (reference sequence). V shed 6 bases and J 3 bases; nucleotides not matched to a gene: 6. The CDR3 here is CSAAAGEYTGELFF. The DNA for the CDR3 is TGCAGTGCAGCAGCGGGGGAGTACACCGGGGAGCTGTTTTTT.

This clonotype was recorded at least ten times. The rearrangement uses TRBV29-1 and TRBJ2-1; TRBD1 aligns across 8 bases. There are 15 residues in the CDR3. In germline, CDR1 is SQVTM, CDR2 ANQGSEA. Trimming took 1 base from V and 9 from J; bases not matched to a gene: 11. CDR3 DNA sequence: TGCAGCGTTGAAGGGGTGACAGGGGACTTTGGTGAGCAGTTCTTC. Protein sequence: CSVEGVTGDFGEQFF.

This chain joins TRBV18 and TRBJ2-1, with a possible D match to TRBD1 (6 bases). Germline assignment: CDR1 KGHSH and CDR2 LQKENI. Trimming stripped 6 bases from V and 8 bases from J, with 17 bases between. The length of the CDR3 is 14 residues. In DNA form, the CDR3 reads TGTGCCAGCTCGCCTCCCGGGACACGGGATGAGCAGTTCTTC. Its protein product is CASSPPGTRDEQFF.

This clonotype was detected many times. In nucleotides, the CDR3 is TGTGCCAGCAGCTCCCCAGGGGGCGAGACAGATACGCAGTATTTT. Its translation is CASSSPGGETDTQYF. The chain links TRBV5-4 to TRBJ2-3; 8 nucleotides line up with TRBD1. V shed 3 bases, J shed 3 bases, and the junction held 6 bases outside the gene matches. This CDR3 is built from 15 residues. In germline, CDR1 is SGHNT, CDR2 YYREEE (reference sequence). The full variable domain, with the rest looked up from reference TRBV5-4 and TRBJ2-3, is ETGVTQSPTHLIKTRGQQVTLRCSSQSGHNTVSWYQQALGQGPQFIFQYYREEENGRGNFPPRFSGLQFPNYSSELNVNALELDDSALYLCASSSPGGETDTQYFGPGTRLTVL.

This clonotype was counted between two and nine times. This could be a read error, since a much larger clone is one nucleotide away. The genes are TRBV29-1 and TRBJ2-7; no reliable D call. The V and J ends lost 8 bases and 3 bases respectively, with 8 bases between them. CDR1 is SQVTM, CDR2 ANQGSEA, per germline. The CDR3 has 10 residues. CDR3 amino acids: CSIVNYEQYF. For the CDR3, the DNA is TGCAGCATTGTCAACTACGAGCAGTACTTC.

This clonotype was recorded many times. The rearrangement joins TRBV20-1 to TRBJ2-7; D not certain. The CDR3 is 11 amino acids. Trimming left V 6 bases short and J 4 bases short, with 10 bases between. CDR1 and CDR2 from the germline V gene are DFQATT and SNEGSKA (reference sequence). The CDR3 DNA follows: TGCAGTGCATTGACACCGTACGAGCAGTACTTC. It translates to CSALTPYEQYF.

The rearrangement links TRBV20-1 to TRBJ2-5, with 7 bases identical to TRBD2. Germline V lookup: CDR1 DFQATT, CDR2 SNEGSKA (reference sequence). The CDR3 spans 13 residues. Trimming cost V 0 bases and J 13 bases; bases outside gene matches: 11. The CDR3 region is CSARDGASGIRYF. CDR3 in DNA: TGCAGTGCTAGAGATGGAGCCAGCGGGATCCGGTACTTC.

This clonotype occurred many times. The junction and the germline gene differ at one end; a read error may be behind it. V usage is TRBV7-9 and J usage is TRBJ2-5; D perhaps matches TRBD2 (5 bases). The CDR3 consists of 15 residues. Germline V gives CDR1 SEHNR, CDR2 FQNEAQ (reference sequence). In DNA form, the CDR3 reads TGTGCCAGCAGCTTAGCAAGGACTTTTCAAGAGCCCCAGTACTTC. It is translated as CASSLARTFQEPQYF.

The rearrangement uses TRBV7-2 and TRBJ2-3; tentatively, D is TRBD1 (5 bases). CDR3 size: 14 residues. Germline V gene lookup returns CDR1 SGHTA and CDR2 FQGNSA. V lost 5 bases and J 1 base, leaving 10 bases between the germline ends. This chain's CDR3 is CASSRTTGTDTQYF. CDR3 bases: TGTGCCAGCAGCCGAACGACAGGCACAGATACGCAGTATTTT.

This rearrangement joins TRBV7-6 to TRBJ2-5, with 11 bases that match TRBD2. With 2 bases clipped from V and 5 bases from J, the junction kept 7 bases outside the gene matches. The CDR3 covers 16 residues. Germline lookup yields CDR1 SGHVS and CDR2 FNYEAQ. The CDR3 sequence: CASSLRTSGSDETQYF. In DNA form, the CDR3 reads TGTGCCAGCAGCTTAAGAACTAGCGGGAGCGATGAGACCCAGTACTTC.

This clonotype was detected many times. J is TRBJ2-5 and V is TRBV6-5; D is possibly TRBD1 or TRBD2 (6 bases each). This CDR3 spans 15 amino acids. V lost 2 bases and J 7 bases, leaving 17 bases between the germline ends. The germline V gene encodes CDR1 MNHEY and CDR2 SVGAGI. CDR3 region: CASSYTGAAGGTQYF. The DNA for the CDR3 is TGTGCCAGCAGTTACACGGGGGCGGCCGGGGGGACCCAGTACTTC.

The genes are TRBV28 and TRBJ2-1, with 12 bases fitting TRBD1. This CDR3 has 15 amino acids. CDR1 is MDHEN, CDR2 SYDVKM, per germline. Trimming cost V 6 bases and J 8 bases; bases outside gene matches: 8. The CDR3 nucleotides read TGTGCCAGCAGCTCTGTCGGGACAGGGGGCCATGAGCAGTTCTTC. Its translation: CASSSVGTGGHEQFF.

To note about this clonotype: One junction end does not reproduce the germline sequence, and a read error may be involved. This rearrangement joins TRBV9 to TRBJ2-3, with 9 bases matching TRBD2. This CDR3 spans 14 amino acids. CDR1 and CDR2 (germline): SGDLS, YYNGEE. This chain's CDR3 is CTSSLAGCTDTQYF. CDR3 DNA: TGTACCAGCAGTCTAGCGGGGTGCACAGATACGCAGTATTTT.

This clonotype was detected ten times or more. The chain uses TRBV20-1 and TRBJ2-7; D ambiguous. The CDR3 consists of 14 residues. V was cut by 3 bases and J by 4 bases, with 16 bases left in between. Germline-derived CDR1 and CDR2 are DFQATT and SNEGSKA (reference sequence). CDR3 coding DNA: TGCAGTGCTAGTCCCCAGACCACCCCTTACGAGCAGTACTTC. The encoded protein is CSASPQTTPYEQYF.

The sample holds many counts of this clonotype. The chain uses TRBV7-2 and TRBJ2-7; 7 nucleotides align to TRBD1. The V gene's germline CDR1 is SGHTA and CDR2 FQGNSA. Trimming removed 4 bases from V and 2 bases from J; junction bases left unmatched: 5. The CDR3 loop spans 14 amino acids. For the CDR3, the DNA is TGTGCCAGCAGCTCGTACAGGGGCACCTACGAGCAGTACTTC. The encoded protein is CASSSYRGTYEQYF. The whole variable domain, filled in from reference TRBV7-2 and TRBJ2-7, reads GAGVSQSPSNKVTEKGKDVELRCDPISGHTALYWYRQSLGQGLEFLIYFQGNSAPDKSGLPSDRFSAERTGGSVSTLTIQRTQQEDSAVYLCASSSYRGTYEQYFGPGTRLTVT.

Many counts were recorded for this clonotype. The chain combines TRBV10-3 with TRBJ2-3; D possibly corresponds to TRBD1 (5 bases). V lost 4 bases, J lost 1 base, and 15 bases lay in between. From germline, CDR1 is ENHRY and CDR2 SYGVKD. The CDR3 is 16 amino acids. The CDR3 DNA reads TGTGCCATCAGTGGTGCGAGACAGAGCCGCACAGATACGCAGTATTTT. Residues: CAISGARQSRTDTQYF.

This sequence joins TRBV7-9 and TRBJ2-6; TRBD1 or TRBD2 may be the D gene (5 bases each). Germline CDR1 reads SEHNR; CDR2 reads FQNEAQ (reference sequence). The CDR3 is 14 residues long. Trimming took off 5 bases at V and 11 bases at J, with 16 bases between the two ends. CDR3 amino acids: CASSALQGAYVLTF. CDR3 coding DNA: TGTGCCAGCAGCGCCCTCCAGGGAGCCTACGTCCTGACTTTC.

V is TRBV6-5 and J is TRBJ2-2; 7 nucleotides match TRBD1. V shed 5 bases and J 7 bases; nucleotides not matched to a gene: 13. The CDR3 runs 16 residues. Germline V gene lookup returns CDR1 MNHEY and CDR2 SVGAGI. DNA of the CDR3: TGTGCCAGCAGTGCAACCAAGGGGGCGCGCGGCGGGGAGCTGTTTTTT. Protein: CASSATKGARGGELFF.